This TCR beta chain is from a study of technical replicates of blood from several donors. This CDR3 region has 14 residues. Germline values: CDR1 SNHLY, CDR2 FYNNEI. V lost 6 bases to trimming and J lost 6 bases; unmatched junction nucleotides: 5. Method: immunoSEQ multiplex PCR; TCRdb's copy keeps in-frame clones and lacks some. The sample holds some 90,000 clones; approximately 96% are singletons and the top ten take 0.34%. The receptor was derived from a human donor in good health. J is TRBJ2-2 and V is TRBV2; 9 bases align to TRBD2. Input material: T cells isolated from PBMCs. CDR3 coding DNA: TGTGCCAGCAGGGTGTCTAGCGGGGCCGGGGAGCTGTTTTTT. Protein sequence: CASRVSSGAGELFF.